The source of this T cell receptor (beta chain) is a study of T-cell memory formation after mild COVID-19. Per the germline V gene, CDR1 is DFQATT and CDR2 is SNEGSKA (reference sequence). With 5 bases removed from V and 2 bases from J, the gap between germline ends came to 17 bases. CDR3 length: 15 amino acids. One entry per CDR3 protein results from TCRdb running MiXCR on the 5' RACE reads. This table holds 140,000 or so distinct CDR3 sequences, 15% to 20% found once. Concerning this clonotype itself: Its antigen is still unknown.

General observations from the study: Contracting clones localized mainly to CM and EM when CD4+ and mainly to EMRA when CD8+. A subset of responding clones appeared in pre-infection memory, suggesting cross-reactive memory joined.

The chain employs TRBV20-1 and TRBJ2-3; D possibly uses TRBD1 or TRBD2 (5 bases each). Material: PBMCs or a T cell subset sorted from them (not recorded which). The source of this sequence is an adult woman who had mild COVID-19 (a few samples of this study predate the infection). Cell type and time point are not known. CDR3 sequence reads: CSAWDPTDPTDTQYF. The CDR3 DNA sequence: TGCAGTGCTTGGGACCCTACGGACCCCACAGATACGCAGTATTTT.